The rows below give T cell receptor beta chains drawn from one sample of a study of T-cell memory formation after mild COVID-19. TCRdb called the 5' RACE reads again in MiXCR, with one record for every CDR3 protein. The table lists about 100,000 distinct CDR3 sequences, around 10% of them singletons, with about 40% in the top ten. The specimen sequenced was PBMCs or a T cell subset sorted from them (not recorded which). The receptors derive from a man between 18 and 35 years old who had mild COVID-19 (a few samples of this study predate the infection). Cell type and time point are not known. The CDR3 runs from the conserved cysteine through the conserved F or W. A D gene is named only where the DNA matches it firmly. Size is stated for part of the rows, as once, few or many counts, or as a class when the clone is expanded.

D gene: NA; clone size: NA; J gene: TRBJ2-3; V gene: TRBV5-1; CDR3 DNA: TGCGCCAGCAGCCCGGGACCGGATAGCACAGATACGCAGTATTTT; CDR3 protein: CASSPGPDSTDTQYF
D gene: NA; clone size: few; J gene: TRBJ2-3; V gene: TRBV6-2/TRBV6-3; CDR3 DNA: TGTGCCAGCAGTCTAAATTCCTTCACAGATACGCAGTATTTT; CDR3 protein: CASSLNSFTDTQYF
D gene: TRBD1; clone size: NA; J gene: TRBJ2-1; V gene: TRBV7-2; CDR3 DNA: TGTGCCAGCAGCCCCGTCAGGGGGCCCTACAATGAGCAGTTCTTC; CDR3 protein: CASSPVRGPYNEQFF
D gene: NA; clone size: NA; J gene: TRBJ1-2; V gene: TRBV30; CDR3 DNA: TGTGCCTGGAGTGTTTACGGGATTCGGGACTATGGCTACACCTTC; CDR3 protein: CAWSVYGIRDYGYTF
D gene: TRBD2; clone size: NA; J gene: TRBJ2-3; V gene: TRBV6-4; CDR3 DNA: TGTGCCAGCCGGCCCTCAGGACTAGCGGGGGCGGGACTAACAGATACGCAGTATTTT; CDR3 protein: CASRPSGLAGAGLTDTQYF
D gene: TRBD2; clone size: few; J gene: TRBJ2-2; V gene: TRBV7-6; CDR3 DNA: TGTGCCAGCAGCGTAAAGCCGGGACTAGCGGCCCGGAACACCGGGGAGCTGTTTTTT; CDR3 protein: CASSVKPGLAARNTGELFF
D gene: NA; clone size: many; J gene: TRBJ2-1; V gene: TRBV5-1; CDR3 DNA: TGCGCCAGCAGCTTACAAGATAGCTCCTACAATGAGCAGTTCTTC; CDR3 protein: CASSLQDSSYNEQFF
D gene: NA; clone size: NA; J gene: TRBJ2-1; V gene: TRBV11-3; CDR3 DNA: TGTGCCAGCAGCTTTTCCAGCCGGGGTGAGCAGTTCTTC; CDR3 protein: CASSFSSRGEQFF
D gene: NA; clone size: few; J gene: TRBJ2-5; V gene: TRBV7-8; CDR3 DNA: TGTGCCAGCAGCCTCGGCAGGAGGGGAGAGACCCAGTACTTC; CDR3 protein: CASSLGRRGETQYF
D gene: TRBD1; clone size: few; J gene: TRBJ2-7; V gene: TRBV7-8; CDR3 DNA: TGTGCCAGCAGCTTGCGGACAGGGGCTGCCGAGCAGTACTTC; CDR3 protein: CASSLRTGAAEQYF
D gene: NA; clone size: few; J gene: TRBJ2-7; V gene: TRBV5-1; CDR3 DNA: TGCGCCAGCAGCTTCAGTGGGGGCCTAACCTACGAGCAGTACTTC; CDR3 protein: CASSFSGGLTYEQYF
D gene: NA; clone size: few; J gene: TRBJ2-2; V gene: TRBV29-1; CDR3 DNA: TGCAGCGCTTCCCCCGGCTCCCAGGGGGAGCTGTTTTTT; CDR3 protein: CSASPGSQGELFF
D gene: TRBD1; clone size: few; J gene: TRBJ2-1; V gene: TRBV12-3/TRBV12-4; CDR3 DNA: TGTGCCAGCAACCAGGGGGCCCTTATGAATGAGCAGTTCTTC; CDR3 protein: CASNQGALMNEQFF
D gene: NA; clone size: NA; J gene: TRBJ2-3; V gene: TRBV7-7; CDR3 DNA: TGTGCCAGCAGCTTGGGGGACTCCCGCACAGATACGCAGTATTTT; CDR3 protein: CASSLGDSRTDTQYF
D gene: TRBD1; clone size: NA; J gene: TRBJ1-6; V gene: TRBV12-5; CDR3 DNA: TGTGCTAGTGGTTTGGTTCTCATGGACAGGGGGAATTCACCCCTCCACTTT; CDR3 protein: CASGLVLMDRGNSPLHF
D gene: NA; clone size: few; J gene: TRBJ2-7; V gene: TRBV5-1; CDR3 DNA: TGCGCCAGCAGCTTGGGTCGGGCGGTCACCTACGAGCAGTACTTC; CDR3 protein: CASSLGRAVTYEQYF
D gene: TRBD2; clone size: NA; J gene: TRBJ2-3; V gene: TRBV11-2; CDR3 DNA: TGTGCCAGCAGCTTAGTGGGCAGCGGGGGTGGGACAGATACGCAGTATTTT; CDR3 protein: CASSLVGSGGGTDTQYF
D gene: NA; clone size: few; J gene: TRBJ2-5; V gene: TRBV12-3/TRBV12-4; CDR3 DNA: TGTGCCAGCAGTTTTGTGGGGACGGAGACCCAGTACTTC; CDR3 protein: CASSFVGTETQYF
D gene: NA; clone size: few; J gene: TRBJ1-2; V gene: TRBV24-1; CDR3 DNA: TGTGCCACCAGTCCCGGAAGTTCGGTATATGGCTACACCTTC; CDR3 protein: CATSPGSSVYGYTF
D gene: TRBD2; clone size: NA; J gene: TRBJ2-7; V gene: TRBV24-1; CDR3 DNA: TGTGCCACCAGAGGACTAGCGGGAGAGCAGTACTTC; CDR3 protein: CATRGLAGEQYF
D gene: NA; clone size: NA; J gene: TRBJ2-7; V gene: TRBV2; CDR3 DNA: TGTGCCAGCTACGGCAGAGGCCCTACCCCAGCCTACGAGCAGTACTTC; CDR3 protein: CASYGRGPTPAYEQYF
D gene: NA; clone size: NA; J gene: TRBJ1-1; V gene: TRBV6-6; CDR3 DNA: TGTGCCAGCAGTTATGGGAGCACTGAAGCTTTCTTT; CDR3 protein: CASSYGSTEAFF
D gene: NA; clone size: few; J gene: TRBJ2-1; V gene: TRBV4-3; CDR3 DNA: TGCGCCAGCAGCCAAGATGCCGTCGATGAGGGAACAAATGAGCAGTTCTTC; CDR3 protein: CASSQDAVDEGTNEQFF
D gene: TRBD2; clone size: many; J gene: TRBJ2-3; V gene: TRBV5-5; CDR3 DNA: TGTGCCAGCAGCCCCGGGACTAGCGGAGTTGTCTACACAGATACGCAGTATTTT; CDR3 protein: CASSPGTSGVVYTDTQYF
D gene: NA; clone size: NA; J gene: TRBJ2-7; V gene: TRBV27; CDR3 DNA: TGTGCCAGCAGTTCGTCGGGACAAAGCTCCTACGAGCAGTACTTC; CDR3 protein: CASSSSGQSSYEQYF
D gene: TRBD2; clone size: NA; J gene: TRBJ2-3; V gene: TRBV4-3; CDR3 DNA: TGCGCCAGCAGCCAAGAATGGGGGACTAGGGCCCCAGATACGCAGTATTTT; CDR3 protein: CASSQEWGTRAPDTQYF
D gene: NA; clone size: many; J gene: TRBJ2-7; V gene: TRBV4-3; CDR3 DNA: TGCGCCAGCAGCCAAGATCTTGGAGACTACGAGCAGTACTTC; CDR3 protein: CASSQDLGDYEQYF
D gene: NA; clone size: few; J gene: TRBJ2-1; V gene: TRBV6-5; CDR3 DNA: TGTGCCAGCGCGTACAATGAGCAGTTCTTC; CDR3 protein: CASAYNEQFF
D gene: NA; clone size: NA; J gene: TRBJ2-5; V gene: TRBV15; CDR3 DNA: TGTGCCACCGATCTGAAGGCATGGGAGACCCAGTACTTC; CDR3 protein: CATDLKAWETQYF
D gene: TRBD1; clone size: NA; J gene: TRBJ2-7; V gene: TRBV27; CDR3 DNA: TGTGCTAGCAGTTTCCAACAGGGGGACGAGCAGTACTTC; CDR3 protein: CASSFQQGDEQYF
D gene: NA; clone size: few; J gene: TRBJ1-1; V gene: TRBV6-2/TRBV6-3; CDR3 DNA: TGTGCCAGCAGACGGTACACTGAAGCTTTCTTT; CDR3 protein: CASRRYTEAFF
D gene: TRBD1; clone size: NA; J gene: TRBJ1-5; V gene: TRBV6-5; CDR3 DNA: TGTGCCACTTCGGGACAGAACAATCAGCCCCAGCATTTT; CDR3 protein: CATSGQNNQPQHF
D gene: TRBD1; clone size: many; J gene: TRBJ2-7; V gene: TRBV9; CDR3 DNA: TGTGCCAGCAGCCCTAACAGGGGGAACGAGCAGTACTTC; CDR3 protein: CASSPNRGNEQYF
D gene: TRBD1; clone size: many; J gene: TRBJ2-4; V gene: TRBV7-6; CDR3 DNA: TGTGCCAGCAGCTTCGGACAGGACTTAGCCAAAAACATTCAGTACTTC; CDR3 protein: CASSFGQDLAKNIQYF
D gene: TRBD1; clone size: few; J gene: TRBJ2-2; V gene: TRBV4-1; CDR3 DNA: TGCGCCAGCAGCCCTAACAGGGGGGCCGGGGAGCTGTTTTTT; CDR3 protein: CASSPNRGAGELFF
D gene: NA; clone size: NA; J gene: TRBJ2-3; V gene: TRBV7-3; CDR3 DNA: TGTGCCAGCAGCTTAACAGGGACCCCAGATACGCAGTATTTT; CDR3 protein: CASSLTGTPDTQYF
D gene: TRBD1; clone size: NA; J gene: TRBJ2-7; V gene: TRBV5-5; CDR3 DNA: TGTGCCAGCAGCTTGGGGGCAGGGGGAACCTACGAGCAGTACTTC; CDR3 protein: CASSLGAGGTYEQYF
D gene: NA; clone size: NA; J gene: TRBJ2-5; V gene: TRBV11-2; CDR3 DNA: TGTGCCAGCAGCTCCCGGCGGGGAATCCAAGAGACCCAGTACTTC; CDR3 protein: CASSSRRGIQETQYF